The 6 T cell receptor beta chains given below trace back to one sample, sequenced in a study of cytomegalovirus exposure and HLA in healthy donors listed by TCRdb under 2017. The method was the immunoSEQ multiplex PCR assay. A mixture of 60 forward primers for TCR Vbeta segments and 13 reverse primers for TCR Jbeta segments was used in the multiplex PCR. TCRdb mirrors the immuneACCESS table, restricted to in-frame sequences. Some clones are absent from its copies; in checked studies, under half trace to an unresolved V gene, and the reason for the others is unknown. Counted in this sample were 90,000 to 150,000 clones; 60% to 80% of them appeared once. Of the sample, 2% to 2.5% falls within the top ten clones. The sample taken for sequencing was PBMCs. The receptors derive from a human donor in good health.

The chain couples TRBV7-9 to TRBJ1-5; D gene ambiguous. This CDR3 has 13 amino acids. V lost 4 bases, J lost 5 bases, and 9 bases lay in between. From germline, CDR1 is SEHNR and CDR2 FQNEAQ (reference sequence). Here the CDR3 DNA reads TGTGCCAGCAGCTCCCAGGAAGATCAGCCCCAGCATTTT. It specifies CASSSQEDQPQHF.

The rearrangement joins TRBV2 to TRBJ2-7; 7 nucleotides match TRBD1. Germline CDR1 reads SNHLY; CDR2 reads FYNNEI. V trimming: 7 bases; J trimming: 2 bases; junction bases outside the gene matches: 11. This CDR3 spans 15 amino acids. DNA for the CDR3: TGTGCCAGCACCCACCCTGGGACAGCAACCTACGAGCAGTACTTC. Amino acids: CASTHPGTATYEQYF.

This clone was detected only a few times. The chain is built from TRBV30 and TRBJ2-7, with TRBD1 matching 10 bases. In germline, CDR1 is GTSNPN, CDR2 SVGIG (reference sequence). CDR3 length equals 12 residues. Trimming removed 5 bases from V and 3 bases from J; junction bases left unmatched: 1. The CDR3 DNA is TGTGCCTGGGGACAGGGGGTCTACGAGCAGTACTTC. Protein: CAWGQGVYEQYF.

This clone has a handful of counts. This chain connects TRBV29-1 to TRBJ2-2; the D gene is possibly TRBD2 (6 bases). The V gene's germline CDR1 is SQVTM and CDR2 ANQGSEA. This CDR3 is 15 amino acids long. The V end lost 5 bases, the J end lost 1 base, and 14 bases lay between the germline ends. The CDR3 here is CSVIGSGMNTGELFF. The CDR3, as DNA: TGCAGCGTTATTGGTAGCGGCATGAACACCGGGGAGCTGTTTTTT.

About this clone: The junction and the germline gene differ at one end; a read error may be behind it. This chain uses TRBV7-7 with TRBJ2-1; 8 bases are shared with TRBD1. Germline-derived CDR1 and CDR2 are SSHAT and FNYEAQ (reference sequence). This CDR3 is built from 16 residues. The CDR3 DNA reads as TGTGCTAGCAGCTTAATTCAGGGGGCCGCCTACAATGAGCAGTTCTTC. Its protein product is CASSLIQGAAYNEQFF.

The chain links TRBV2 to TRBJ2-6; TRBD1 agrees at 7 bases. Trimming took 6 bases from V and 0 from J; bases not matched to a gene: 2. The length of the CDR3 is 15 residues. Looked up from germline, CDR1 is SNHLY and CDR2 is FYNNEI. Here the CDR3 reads CASRGQLSGANVLTF. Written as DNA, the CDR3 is TGTGCCAGCAGGGGACAGCTCTCTGGGGCCAACGTCCTGACTTTC.